This T cell receptor (beta chain) was sequenced during a study of blood T cells in healthy people across ages. Germline CDR1 is MDHEN and CDR2 is SYDVKM. This CDR3 spans 15 amino acids. V lost 7 bases, J lost 4 bases, and 17 bases lay in between. This clonotype was detected only a few times. Primed by a sample-barcoded 5' primer and a J-beta primer mix, a second PCR proceeded for about 7 to 11 cycles. From the 5' RACE reads, TCRdb called clonotypes with MiXCR, one entry per CDR3 protein. The sample yields 750,000 to 950,000 distinct CDR3 sequences, 25% to 30% seen once. A further study also used this sample, focusing on T cells of mothers and their children.

The TCR originated in a woman between 35 and 50 years old in good health. This sequence joins TRBV28 and TRBJ1-5; D is perhaps TRBD1 (6 bases). Sample: blood. CDR3 DNA sequence: TGTGCCAGCAATTATAGGGGGGCCGGGAATCAGCCCCAGCATTTT. Residues: CASNYRGAGNQPQHF.